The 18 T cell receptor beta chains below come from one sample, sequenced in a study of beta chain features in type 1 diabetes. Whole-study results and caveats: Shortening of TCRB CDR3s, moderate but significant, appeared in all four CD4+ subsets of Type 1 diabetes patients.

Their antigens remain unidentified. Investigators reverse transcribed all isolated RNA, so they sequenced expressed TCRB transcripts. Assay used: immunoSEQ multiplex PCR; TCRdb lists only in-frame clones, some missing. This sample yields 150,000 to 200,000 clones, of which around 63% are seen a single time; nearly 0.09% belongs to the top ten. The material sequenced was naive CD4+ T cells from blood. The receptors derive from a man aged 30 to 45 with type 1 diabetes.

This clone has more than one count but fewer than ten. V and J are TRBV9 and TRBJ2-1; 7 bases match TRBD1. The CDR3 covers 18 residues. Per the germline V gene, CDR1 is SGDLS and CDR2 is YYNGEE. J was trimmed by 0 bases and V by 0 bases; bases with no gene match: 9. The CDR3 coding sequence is TGTGCCAGCAGCGTAGCTGACAGGGCTCCCTACTCCTACAATGAGCAGTTCTTC. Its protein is CASSVADRAPYSYNEQFF.

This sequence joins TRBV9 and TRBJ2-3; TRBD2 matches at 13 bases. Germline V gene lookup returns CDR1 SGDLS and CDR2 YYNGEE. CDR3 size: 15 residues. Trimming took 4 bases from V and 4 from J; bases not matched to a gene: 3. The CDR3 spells CASSSGTSGADTQYF. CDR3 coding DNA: TGTGCCAGCAGCTCCGGGACTAGCGGGGCAGATACGCAGTATTTT.

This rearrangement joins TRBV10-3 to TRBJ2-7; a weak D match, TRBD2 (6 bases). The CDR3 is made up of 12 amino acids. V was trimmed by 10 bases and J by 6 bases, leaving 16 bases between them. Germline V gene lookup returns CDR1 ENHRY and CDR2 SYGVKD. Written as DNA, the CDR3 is TGTGCCACGAAGGACGCGGGGTCCGAGCAGTACTTC. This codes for CATKDAGSEQYF.

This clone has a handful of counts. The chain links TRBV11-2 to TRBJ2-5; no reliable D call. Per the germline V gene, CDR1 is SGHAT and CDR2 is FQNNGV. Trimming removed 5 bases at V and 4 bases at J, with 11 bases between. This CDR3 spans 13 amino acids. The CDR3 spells CASSQPGGETQYF. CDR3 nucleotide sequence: TGTGCCAGCAGCCAACCGGGTGGAGAGACCCAGTACTTC.

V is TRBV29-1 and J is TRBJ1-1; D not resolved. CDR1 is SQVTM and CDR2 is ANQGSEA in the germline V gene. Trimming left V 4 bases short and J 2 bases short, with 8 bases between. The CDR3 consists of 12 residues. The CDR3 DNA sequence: TGCAGCGTTGCGGCTGCAAACACTGAAGCTTTCTTT. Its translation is CSVAAANTEAFF.

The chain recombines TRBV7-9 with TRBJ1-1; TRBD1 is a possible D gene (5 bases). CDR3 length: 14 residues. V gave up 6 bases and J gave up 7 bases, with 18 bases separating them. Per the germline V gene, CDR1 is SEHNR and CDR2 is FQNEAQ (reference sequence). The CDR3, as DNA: TGTGCCAGCAGTTCCCGAGCCGGGACGGATGAAGCTTTCTTT. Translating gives CASSSRAGTDEAFF.

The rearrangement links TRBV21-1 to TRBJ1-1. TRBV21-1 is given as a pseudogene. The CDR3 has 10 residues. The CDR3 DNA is TGTGCCAGCAGCAGAAGGGAAGCTTTCTTT. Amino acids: CASSRREAFF.

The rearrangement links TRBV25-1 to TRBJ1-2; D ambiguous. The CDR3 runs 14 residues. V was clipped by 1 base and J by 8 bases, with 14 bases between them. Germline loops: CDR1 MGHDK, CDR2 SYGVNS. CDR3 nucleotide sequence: TGTGCCAGCAGTGAATCCTGGGCCTCTCAAGGCTACACCTTC. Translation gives CASSESWASQGYTF.

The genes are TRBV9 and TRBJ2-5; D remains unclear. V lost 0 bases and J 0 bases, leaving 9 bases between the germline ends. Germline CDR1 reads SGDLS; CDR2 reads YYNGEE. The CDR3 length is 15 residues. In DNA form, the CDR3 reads TGTGCCAGCAGCGTAGGCACATACTACCAAGAGACCCAGTACTTC. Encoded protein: CASSVGTYYQETQYF. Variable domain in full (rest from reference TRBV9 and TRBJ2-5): DSGVTQTPKHLITATGQRVTLRCSPRSGDLSVYWYQQSLDQGLQFLIQYYNGEERAKGNILERFSAQQFPDLHSELNLSSLELGDSALYFCASSVGTYYQETQYFGPGTRLLVL.

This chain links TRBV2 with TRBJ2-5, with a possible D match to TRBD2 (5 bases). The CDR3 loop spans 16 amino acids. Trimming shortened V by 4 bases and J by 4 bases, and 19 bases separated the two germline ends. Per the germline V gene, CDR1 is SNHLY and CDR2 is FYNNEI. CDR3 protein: CASSVGRLIGGETQYF. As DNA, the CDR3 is TGTGCCAGCAGTGTAGGGAGACTCATCGGTGGAGAGACCCAGTACTTC.

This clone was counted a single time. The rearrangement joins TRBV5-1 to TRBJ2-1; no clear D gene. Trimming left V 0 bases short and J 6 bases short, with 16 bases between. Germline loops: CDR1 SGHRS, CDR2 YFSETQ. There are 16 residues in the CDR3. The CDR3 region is CASSLAVDTGINEQFF. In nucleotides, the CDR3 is TGCGCCAGCAGCTTGGCCGTCGACACTGGGATCAATGAGCAGTTCTTC.

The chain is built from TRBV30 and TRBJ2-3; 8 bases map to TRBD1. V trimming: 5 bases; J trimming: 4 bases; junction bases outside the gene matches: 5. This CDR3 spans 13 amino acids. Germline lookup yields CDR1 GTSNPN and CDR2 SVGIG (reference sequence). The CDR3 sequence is CAWLGQGPDTQYF. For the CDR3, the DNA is TGTGCCTGGCTTGGACAGGGCCCAGATACGCAGTATTTT. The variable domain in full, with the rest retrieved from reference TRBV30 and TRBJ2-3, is SQTIHQWPATLVQPVGSPLSLECTVEGTSNPNLYWYRQAAGRGLQLLFYSVGIGQISSEVPQNLSASRPQDRQFILSSKKLLLSDSGFYLCAWLGQGPDTQYFGPGTRLTVL.

This CDR3 reads CASRTGADTQYF. CDR3 nucleotides: TGTGCCAGCAGAACAGGGGCAGATACGCAGTATTTT. V usage is TRBV6-5 and J usage is TRBJ2-3, with TRBD1 matching 7 bases. V shed 6 bases and J 4 bases; nucleotides not matched to a gene: 1. The germline gives CDR1 MNHEY, CDR2 SVGAGI. This CDR3 is 12 amino acids long.

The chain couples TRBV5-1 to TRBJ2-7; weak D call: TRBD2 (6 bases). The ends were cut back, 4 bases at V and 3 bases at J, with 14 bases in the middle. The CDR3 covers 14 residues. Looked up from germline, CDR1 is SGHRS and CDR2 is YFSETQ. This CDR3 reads CASSTRDGSYEQYF. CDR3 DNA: TGCGCCAGCAGCACCCGGGACGGGAGCTACGAGCAGTACTTC.

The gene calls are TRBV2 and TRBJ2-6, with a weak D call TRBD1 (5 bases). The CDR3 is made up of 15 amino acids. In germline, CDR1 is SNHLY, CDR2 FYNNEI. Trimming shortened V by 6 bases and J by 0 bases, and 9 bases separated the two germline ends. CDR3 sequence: CASRRQSSGANVLTF. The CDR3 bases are TGTGCCAGCAGGCGACAGTCCTCTGGGGCCAACGTCCTGACTTTC.

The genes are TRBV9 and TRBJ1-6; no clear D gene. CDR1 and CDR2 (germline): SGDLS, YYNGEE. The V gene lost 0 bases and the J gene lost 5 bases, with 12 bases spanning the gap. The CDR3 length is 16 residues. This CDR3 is CASSVAMGAHNSPLHF. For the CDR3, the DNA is TGTGCCAGCAGCGTAGCTATGGGAGCTCATAATTCACCCCTCCACTTT.

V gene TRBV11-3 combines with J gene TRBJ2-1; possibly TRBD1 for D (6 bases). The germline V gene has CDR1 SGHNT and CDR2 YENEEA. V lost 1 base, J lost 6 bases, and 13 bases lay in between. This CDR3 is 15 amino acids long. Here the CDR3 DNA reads TGTGCCAGCAGCTTAGGTGCAGGGGCTGGCAATGAGCAGTTCTTC. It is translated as CASSLGAGAGNEQFF.

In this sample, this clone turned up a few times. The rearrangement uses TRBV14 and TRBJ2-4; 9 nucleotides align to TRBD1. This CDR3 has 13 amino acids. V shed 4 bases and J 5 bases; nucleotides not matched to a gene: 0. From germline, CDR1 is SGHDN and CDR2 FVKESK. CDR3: CASSRTGENIQYF. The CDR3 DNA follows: TGTGCCAGCAGCCGGACAGGGGAAAACATTCAGTACTTC.